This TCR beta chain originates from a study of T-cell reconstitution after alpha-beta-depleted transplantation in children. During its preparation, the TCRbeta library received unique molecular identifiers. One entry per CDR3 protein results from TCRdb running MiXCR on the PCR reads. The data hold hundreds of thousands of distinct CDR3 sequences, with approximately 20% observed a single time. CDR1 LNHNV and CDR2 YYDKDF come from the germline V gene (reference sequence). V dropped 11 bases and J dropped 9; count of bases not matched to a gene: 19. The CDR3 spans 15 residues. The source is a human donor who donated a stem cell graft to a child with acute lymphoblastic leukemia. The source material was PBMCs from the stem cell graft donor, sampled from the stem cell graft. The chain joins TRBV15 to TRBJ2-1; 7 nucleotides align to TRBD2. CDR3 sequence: CAAAGRERLYGEQFF. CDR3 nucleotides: TGTGCCGCCGCAGGGCGGGAGAGGCTCTACGGTGAGCAGTTCTTC.